This T cell receptor beta chain was observed in a study of T cell responses to AZD1222 COVID-19 vaccine. Overall study findings and caveats: Only a handful of people who got AZD1222 tested seropositive at baseline. Of spike-specific TCRs, nearly half reportedly target regions left unmutated in variants.

TCRdb's table, derived via immunoSEQ multiplex PCR, lists solely in-frame clones and lacks some. In the table there are roughly 170,000 clones, around nine tenths of which are singletons. On this clone: Its antigen is unknown.

CDR1 SGHVS and CDR2 FNYEAQ come from the germline V gene. The CDR3 has 16 amino acids. After removal of 1 base from V and 5 bases from J, the junction contained 7 bases not matched to a gene. The chain links TRBV7-6 to TRBJ2-5; 10 bases match TRBD2. Specimen: peripheral blood, collected on day 0 of AZD1222 vaccination. This TCR was sampled from an adult in good health. CDR3 loop: CASSLVLAGVLETQYF. The CDR3 nucleotides are TGTGCCAGCAGCTTAGTTCTAGCGGGGGTCCTGGAGACCCAGTACTTC.